Below, 26 T cell receptor beta chains from the same sample are listed, as sequenced in a study of cytomegalovirus exposure and HLA in healthy donors (dated by TCRdb to about 2017). The library was produced with the immunoSEQ multiplex PCR assay. TCRdb took this table from immuneACCESS and kept in-frame rearrangements with V and J called. Such tables lack part of the clones; where checked against another copy, unresolved V genes explain under half of the gap, and the rest is unexplained. In all, the sample holds 250,000 to 300,000 clones, and 80% to 90% of those were seen once. The ten biggest clones cover around 1% of the sample. Sequenced input: PBMCs. The receptors shown here come from a woman in her late teens or twenties in good health and CMV-seronegative.

The CDR3 loop is CASSPHGEGSYEQYF. CDR3 nucleotide sequence: TGTGCCAGCAGCCCCCACGGCGAGGGCTCCTACGAGCAGTACTTC. This chain uses TRBV9 with TRBJ2-7; maybe TRBD2 (5 bases). This CDR3 is 15 amino acids long. The V gene's germline CDR1 is SGDLS and CDR2 YYNGEE. The V and J ends lost 4 bases and 0 bases respectively, with 14 bases between them.

This clone was seen many times. This chain links TRBV18 with TRBJ2-7; 8 nucleotides align to TRBD1. The ends lost 5 bases at V and 3 bases at J; junction bases unmatched: 6. Per germline, CDR1 KGHSH and CDR2 LQKENI. This CDR3 contains 14 residues. CDR3 protein: CASSDGTGNYEQYF. The CDR3 coding sequence is TGTGCCAGCTCAGATGGGACAGGAAACTACGAGCAGTACTTC.

The chain couples TRBV7-8 to TRBJ1-5; no firm D call. This CDR3 is built from 15 residues. Germline loops: CDR1 SGHVS, CDR2 FQNEAQ. Trimming shortened V by 5 bases and J by 7 bases, and 18 bases separated the two germline ends. This CDR3 is CASSPGRLGGQPQHF. The CDR3, as DNA: TGTGCCAGCAGCCCGGGTCGGTTGGGAGGACAGCCCCAGCATTTT.

In its sample, this clone was seen once. The V gene is TRBV28, the J gene TRBJ2-7; 7 positions match TRBD1. The CDR3 is 13 residues long. Unmatched junction bases numbered 11, after V lost 6 bases and J lost 9 bases. Germline CDR1 MDHEN, CDR2 SYDVKM. The chain's CDR3 is CASSSNRGRGQYF. The CDR3 DNA reads as TGTGCCAGCAGCTCGAACAGGGGACGGGGGCAGTACTTC.

V gene TRBV19 combines with J gene TRBJ2-7; TRBD1 agrees at 11 bases. CDR3 length: 12 amino acids. Germline assignment: CDR1 LNHDA and CDR2 SQIVND (reference sequence). Germline trimming cut 8 bases from V and 6 bases from J; bases unmatched to any gene: 3. CDR3 loop: CASGQGAREQYF. As DNA, the CDR3 is TGTGCCAGTGGACAGGGGGCCCGCGAGCAGTACTTC. Drawing the rest from reference TRBV19 and TRBJ2-7, the complete variable domain is DGGITQSPKYLFRKEGQNVTLSCEQNLNHDAMYWYRQDPGQGLRLIYYSQIVNDFQKGDIAEGYSVSREKKESFPLTVTSAQKNPTAFYLCASGQGAREQYFGPGTRLTVT.

The chain recombines TRBV30 with TRBJ2-3; 9 bases map to TRBD2. Germline trimming cut 3 bases from V and 2 bases from J; bases unmatched to any gene: 15. Per germline, CDR1 GTSNPN and CDR2 SVGIG (reference sequence). This CDR3 region has 18 residues. This CDR3 reads CAWSGGRLAGTYTDTQYF. CDR3 bases: TGTGCCTGGAGCGGTGGTCGGCTAGCGGGGACTTACACAGATACGCAGTATTTT.

This rearrangement joins TRBV7-2 to TRBJ2-3; TRBD2 agrees at 10 bases. V gave up 5 bases and J gave up 0 bases; unmatched junction bases: 8. Germline V CDR1 and CDR2: SGHTA, FQGNSA. The CDR3 extends over 17 amino acids. CDR3 amino acids: CASSPILAGPSTDTQYF. The CDR3 coding sequence is TGTGCCAGCAGCCCCATACTAGCGGGGCCCAGCACAGATACGCAGTATTTT.

This rearrangement joins TRBV14 to TRBJ1-3; 9 nucleotides match TRBD1. Germline-derived CDR1 and CDR2 are SGHDN and FVKESK. V was pared by 4 bases and J by 4 bases, with 8 bases of the junction left unmatched. The CDR3 spans 16 residues. CDR3 loop: CASSRVGTGSGNTIYF. As DNA, the CDR3 is TGTGCCAGCAGCCGCGTCGGGACAGGGTCAGGAAACACCATATATTTT.

The chain employs TRBV6-5 and TRBJ1-1; tentative D call: TRBD1 (5 bases). Germline V gives CDR1 MNHEY, CDR2 SVGAGI. The CDR3 covers 11 residues. V was clipped by 5 bases and J by 6 bases, with 7 bases between them. The CDR3 coding sequence is TGTGCCAGCAGTACAGGCTCTGAAGCTTTCTTT. Protein product: CASSTGSEAFF.

The chain combines TRBV28 with TRBJ2-7; TRBD1 aligns across 10 bases. Germline values: CDR1 MDHEN, CDR2 SYDVKM. The CDR3 has 14 amino acids. V trimming: 6 bases; J trimming: 2 bases; junction bases outside the gene matches: 4. CDR3 sequence (DNA): TGTGCCAGCAGGGGACAGGGGCGGACCTACGAGCAGTACTTC. This translates into CASRGQGRTYEQYF.

The chain couples TRBV25-1 to TRBJ2-7; D possibly corresponds to TRBD2 (6 bases). The CDR3 is 14 amino acids. Germline CDR1 MGHDK, CDR2 SYGVNS. Trimming removed 10 bases at V and 7 bases at J, with 23 bases between. The CDR3 sequence is CATSGGTGREEQYF. The CDR3 nucleotides read TGTGCCACTTCGGGCGGGACTGGACGAGAGGAGCAGTACTTC.

This chain links TRBV11-2 with TRBJ2-3; TRBD1 matches 10 bases. Germline CDR1 reads SGHAT; CDR2 reads FQNNGV. After removal of 8 bases from V and 4 bases from J, the junction contained 12 bases not matched to a gene. The CDR3 spans 16 residues. This chain's CDR3 is CASGYRQGAEADTQYF. CDR3 sequence (DNA): TGTGCCAGCGGCTACCGACAGGGGGCTGAGGCAGATACGCAGTATTTT.

This rearrangement joins TRBV7-3 to TRBJ2-1, with D possibly being TRBD1 (7 bases). Trimming pared 1 base from V and 3 bases from J, leaving 10 bases between. The CDR3 loop spans 15 amino acids. Germline CDR1 SGHTA, CDR2 FQGTGA. The CDR3 region is CASSLRQGGYNEQFF. The CDR3 DNA reads as TGTGCCAGCAGCTTAAGACAGGGAGGCTACAATGAGCAGTTCTTC.

The chain combines TRBV19 with TRBJ1-2; no firm D call. CDR1 LNHDA and CDR2 SQIVND come from the germline V gene (reference sequence). Trimming took off 3 bases at V and 4 bases at J, with 3 bases between the two ends. The CDR3 has 11 residues. The CDR3 coding sequence is TGTGCCAGTAGTATCGGCTATGGCTACACCTTC. It yields the protein CASSIGYGYTF. Variable domain in full (rest from reference TRBV19 and TRBJ1-2): DGGITQSPKYLFRKEGQNVTLSCEQNLNHDAMYWYRQDPGQGLRLIYYSQIVNDFQKGDIAEGYSVSREKKESFPLTVTSAQKNPTAFYLCASSIGYGYTFGSGTRLTVV.

The V and J genes are TRBV6-5 and TRBJ2-1; D is undetermined. Germline assignment: CDR1 MNHEY and CDR2 SVGAGI. The V and J ends lost 4 bases and 6 bases respectively, with 4 bases between them. This CDR3 is built from 11 residues. Written as DNA, the CDR3 is TGTGCCAGCAGTTCATCCAATGAGCAGTTCTTC. Translating it yields CASSSSNEQFF.

Of note for this clone: This CDR3 is also generated by other DNA sequences in the sample. The chain links TRBV7-9 to TRBJ2-7, with D possibly being TRBD1 (6 bases). Germline V lookup: CDR1 SEHNR, CDR2 FQNEAQ (reference sequence). V lost 5 bases, J lost 1 base, and 9 bases lay in between. The CDR3 has 13 residues. For the CDR3, the DNA is TGTGCCAGCAGCCCGACAGGTTCCTACGAGCAGTACTTC. As protein: CASSPTGSYEQYF.

This chain links TRBV4-1 with TRBJ2-5; the D is unclear. The CDR3 is 14 amino acids. Looked up from germline, CDR1 is MGHRA and CDR2 is YSYEKL. Trimming cost V 0 bases and J 4 bases, with 9 bases left between them. The CDR3 loop reads CASSQDGSSETQYF. In nucleotides, the CDR3 is TGCGCCAGCAGCCAAGACGGGTCTTCAGAGACCCAGTACTTC.

This chain connects TRBV7-3 to TRBJ2-1; 11 bases map to TRBD2. The CDR3 has 15 residues. The V and J ends lost 5 bases and 3 bases, in that order; junction bases with no gene match: 3. Germline V CDR1 and CDR2: SGHTA, FQGTGA. For the CDR3, the DNA is TGTGCCAGCAGCCCCCTAGCGGGGGGCTACAATGAGCAGTTCTTC. Protein: CASSPLAGGYNEQFF.

The chain has TRBV28 and TRBJ1-4; a weak D match, TRBD1 (5 bases). V was clipped by 8 bases and J by 0 bases, with 16 bases between them. This CDR3 is 16 amino acids long. The germline CDR1 and CDR2 sequences are MDHEN and SYDVKM. The CDR3 loop reads CASQTGGGATNEKLFF. In DNA, the CDR3 is TGTGCCAGCCAAACCGGGGGTGGGGCAACTAATGAAAAACTGTTTTTT.

V usage is TRBV30 and J usage is TRBJ1-1, with D unresolved. Trimming cost V 1 base and J 6 bases, with 6 bases left between them. CDR3 length: 11 amino acids. The germline CDR1 and CDR2 sequences are GTSNPN and SVGIG (reference sequence). The CDR3 DNA reads as TGTGCCTGGAGTGCATGGCCTGAAGCTTTCTTT. Translating gives CAWSAWPEAFF.

The chain carries TRBV30 and TRBJ2-7; D is unresolved. The germline V and J ends were trimmed by 3 bases and 4 bases, with 7 bases remaining between them. The V gene's germline CDR1 is GTSNPN and CDR2 SVGIG (reference sequence). This CDR3 is built from 11 residues. The CDR3 sequence is CAWSESYEQYF. CDR3 nucleotide sequence: TGTGCCTGGAGCGAGAGTTACGAGCAGTACTTC.

V gene TRBV4-1 combines with J gene TRBJ2-7, with D maybe TRBD1 (6 bases). The CDR3 loop spans 16 amino acids. The V end was cut by 1 base, the J end by 4 bases, with 17 bases between. CDR1 is MGHRA, CDR2 YSYEKL, per germline. The CDR3 is CASSQGRLGAEYEQYF. In DNA form, the CDR3 reads TGCGCCAGCAGCCAAGGAAGGTTGGGGGCTGAATACGAGCAGTACTTC.

The chain recombines TRBV29-1 with TRBJ1-1, with no clear D. In germline, CDR1 is SQVTM, CDR2 ANQGSEA. V gave up 1 base and J gave up 0 bases, with 6 bases separating them. The CDR3 runs 13 residues. The CDR3 DNA follows: TGCAGCGTTGAAGGACTGATGAACACTGAAGCTTTCTTT. Translation gives CSVEGLMNTEAFF.

The chain has TRBV30 and TRBJ2-7; 7 nucleotides line up with TRBD1. Germline V gene data show CDR1 as GTSNPN and CDR2 as SVGIG (reference sequence). CDR3 length: 17 residues. With 0 bases clipped from V and 3 bases from J, the junction kept 14 bases outside the gene matches. The CDR3 loop reads CAWSVYPGQITYYEQYF. The CDR3 DNA follows: TGTGCCTGGAGTGTGTATCCGGGACAGATAACTTACTACGAGCAGTACTTC.

The J gene is TRBJ1-1, the V gene TRBV5-1, with a possible D match to TRBD1 (6 bases). Germline CDR1 is SGHRS and CDR2 is YFSETQ. V lost 0 bases, J lost 2 bases, and 14 bases lay in between. There are 16 residues in the CDR3. The DNA of the CDR3 is TGCGCCAGCAGCTTGGAGTCGGGGACAAGTAACACTGAAGCTTTCTTT. It translates to CASSLESGTSNTEAFF.

To note about this clone: A read error is possible here, since a much larger clone lies one base away. The J gene is TRBJ1-2, the V gene TRBV6-6, with D uncertain. Germline loops: CDR1 MNHNY, CDR2 SVGAGI (reference sequence). The V end lost 5 bases, the J end lost 1 base, and 5 bases lay between the germline ends. The CDR3 is made up of 12 amino acids. This chain's CDR3 is CASSRHNYGYTF. CDR3 bases: TGTGCCAGCAGTCGACATAACTATGGCTACACCTTC.